Shown below are 18 T cell receptor beta chains from a single sample sequenced in a study of T cell repertoires and HLA-DP antigens. Method: immunoSEQ multiplex PCR; TCRdb's copy keeps in-frame clones and lacks some. The sample records 55,000 to 80,000 clones, over 75% being singletons. No antigen has been identified for these receptors. Material for sequencing was CD4+ T cells from PBMCs. These receptors originate from a man in his sixties in good health and CMV-seronegative.

The chain employs TRBV4-2 and TRBJ1-6, with D uncertain. V was cut by 0 bases and J by 2 bases, with 8 bases left in between. This CDR3 spans 16 amino acids. Germline-derived CDR1 and CDR2 are LGHNA and YNFKEQ. In nucleotides, the CDR3 is TGTGCCAGCAGCCAAGATAGCCAGCCCTATAATTCACCCCTCCACTTT. Its translation: CASSQDSQPYNSPLHF.

The chain couples TRBV4-3 to TRBJ1-1; D gene unclear. With 1 base removed from V and 3 bases from J, the gap between germline ends came to 18 bases. Germline V gene lookup returns CDR1 LGHNA and CDR2 YSLEER. This CDR3 has 17 amino acids. The CDR3 is CASSQGLTGRADTEAFF. CDR3 sequence (DNA): TGCGCCAGCAGCCAAGGTTTAACGGGGAGAGCAGACACTGAAGCTTTCTTT.

This chain uses TRBV18 with TRBJ1-1; D is uncertain. V shed 4 bases and J shed 0 bases, with 3 bases lying between them. This CDR3 comprises 12 residues. Germline V gene data show CDR1 as KGHSH and CDR2 as LQKENI. The CDR3 is CASSLMNTEAFF. CDR3 DNA: TGTGCCAGCTCACTAATGAACACTGAAGCTTTCTTT. The variable domain in full, completed from reference TRBV18 and TRBJ1-1, reads NAGVMQNPRHLVRRRGQEARLRCSPMKGHSHVYWYRQLPEEGLKFMVYLQKENIIDESGMPKERFSAEFPKEGPSILRIQQVVRGDSAAYFCASSLMNTEAFFGQGTRLTVV.

The rearrangement uses TRBV28 and TRBJ2-7; weak D call: TRBD1 (5 bases). CDR1 is MDHEN, CDR2 SYDVKM, per germline. Trimming removed 6 bases at V and 4 bases at J, with 16 bases between. The CDR3 is made up of 14 amino acids. The CDR3 bases are TGTGCCAGCAGCAAACCAGGGATTGGTTACGAGCAGTACTTC. Translated: CASSKPGIGYEQYF.

V usage is TRBV5-6 and J usage is TRBJ2-5; D remains unclear. Gene TRBJ2-7 matches the end of the DNA better, so the J call may be wrong. The CDR3 is 13 residues long. From germline, CDR1 is SGHDT and CDR2 YYEEEE. The CDR3: CASSRTSSYEQYF. In DNA, the CDR3 is TGTGCCAGCAGCAGAACCTCCTCCTACGAGCAGTACTTC.

The genes are TRBV7-9 and TRBJ2-2, with a tentative D call TRBD2 (7 bases). Germline CDR1 and CDR2: SEHNR and FQNEAQ (reference sequence). This CDR3 has 16 amino acids. Trimming left V 2 bases short and J 5 bases short, with 15 bases between. CDR3 sequence: CASSLFRGARTGELFF. The CDR3 DNA sequence: TGTGCCAGCAGCTTATTCCGGGGGGCGCGGACCGGGGAGCTGTTTTTT. Based on the CDR3 plus reference TRBV7-9 and TRBJ2-2, the full variable domain is DTGVSQNPRHKITKRGQNVTFRCDPISEHNRLYWYRQTLGQGPEFLTYFQNEAQLEKSRLLSDRFSAERPKGSFSTLEIQRTEQGDSAMYLCASSLFRGARTGELFFGEGSRLTVL.

The chain joins TRBV10-3 to TRBJ1-2; D is unresolved. V was trimmed by 3 bases and J by 8 bases, leaving 7 bases between them. The CDR3 has 11 amino acids. Germline assignment: CDR1 ENHRY and CDR2 SYGVKD. CDR3 in DNA: TGTGCCATCAGTGAAGGGTCCGGCTACACCTTC. Protein: CAISEGSGYTF.

This rearrangement joins TRBV4-2 to TRBJ1-2, with 9 positions matching TRBD1. Losses at the gene ends were 4 bases for V and 8 bases for J; bases not matched to a gene: 8. Germline-derived CDR1 and CDR2 are LGHNA and YNFKEQ. The CDR3 consists of 14 residues. The CDR3 nucleotides read TGTGCCAGCAGCCCGTCCCGGGACAGGGACGGCTACACCTTC. Protein: CASSPSRDRDGYTF.

The chain uses TRBV18 and TRBJ2-6, with D perhaps TRBD1 (5 bases). The germline V gene has CDR1 KGHSH and CDR2 LQKENI. CDR3 length: 18 residues. Trimming took 3 bases from V and 0 from J, leaving 15 bases between them. This CDR3 is CASSPFDSLVSGANVLTF. The CDR3, as DNA: TGTGCCAGCTCACCCTTCGACAGCCTTGTCTCTGGGGCCAACGTCCTGACTTTC.

This rearrangement joins TRBV11-2 to TRBJ2-2; 8 bases line up with TRBD1. V shed 5 bases and J 4 bases; nucleotides not matched to a gene: 6. The CDR3 length is 15 residues. CDR1 and CDR2 (germline): SGHAT, FQNNGV. CDR3 in amino acids: CASSPLTGATGELFF. CDR3 sequence (DNA): TGTGCCAGCAGCCCGTTGACAGGGGCCACCGGGGAGCTGTTTTTT.

This clone came up many times. V is TRBV7-2 and J is TRBJ2-1; 8 bases are shared with TRBD2. Germline V CDR1 and CDR2: SGHTA, FQGNSA. The J segment lost 0 bases and the V segment lost 7 bases, leaving 5 bases of the junction unmatched. The CDR3 is 15 residues long. The CDR3 DNA follows: TGTGCCAGCACCGTTAGCGGGATCTCCTACAATGAGCAGTTCTTC. Translated, it gives CASTVSGISYNEQFF.

The V gene is TRBV7-2, the J gene TRBJ1-1; tentatively, D is TRBD1 (6 bases). CDR1 is SGHTA, CDR2 FQGNSA, per germline. This CDR3 is 12 amino acids long. Trimming took 1 base from V and 12 from J, leaving 12 bases between them. Written as DNA, the CDR3 is TGTGCCAGCAGCTTAGACAGGGAGGGATCTTTCTTT. Amino acid sequence: CASSLDREGSFF.

Turning to this clone: Since a much larger clone is just one base distant, this may be a read error. The rearrangement joins TRBV11-2 to TRBJ1-1; D is unclear. Germline V gene sequence: CDR1 SGHAT, CDR2 FQNNGV. This CDR3 contains 13 residues. V gave up 0 bases and J gave up 3 bases, with 5 bases separating them. In DNA, the CDR3 is TGTGCCAGCAGCTTAGAACGGGACACTGAAGCTTTCTTT. This translates into CASSLERDTEAFF.

The chain uses TRBV6-6 and TRBJ1-6, with a possible D match to TRBD1 (5 bases). V lost 10 bases and J lost 5, with 15 bases in between. CDR1 is MNHNY and CDR2 is SVGAGI in the germline V gene (reference sequence). CDR3 length: 14 residues. CDR3: CATCRGNDNSPLHF. CDR3 coding DNA: TGTGCCACATGCCGGGGGAACGATAATTCACCCCTCCACTTT.

Only a few counts were recorded for this clone. This chain links TRBV2 with TRBJ2-5; TRBD1 aligns across 7 bases. Germline V lookup: CDR1 SNHLY, CDR2 FYNNEI. J gave up 4 bases and V 6 bases, and 5 bases lay outside the gene matches. The CDR3 is made up of 13 amino acids. The DNA of the CDR3 is TGTGCCAGCAGCAGACAGGGTGCAGAGACCCAGTACTTC. Translated: CASSRQGAETQYF.

The chain couples TRBV5-1 to TRBJ2-5, with 11 bases fitting TRBD1. V shed 4 bases and J 5 bases; nucleotides not matched to a gene: 7. The CDR3 is 15 residues long. Germline V lookup: CDR1 SGHRS, CDR2 YFSETQ. The CDR3 loop is CASSPRGQGGETQYF. In DNA, the CDR3 is TGCGCCAGCAGCCCGAGGGGACAGGGGGGGGAGACCCAGTACTTC.

This chain connects TRBV5-1 to TRBJ2-3; 7 nucleotides match TRBD1. This CDR3 is 13 amino acids long. Germline assignment: CDR1 SGHRS and CDR2 YFSETQ. Unmatched junction bases numbered 5, after V lost 4 bases and J lost 6 bases. This CDR3 is CASSPGRGDTQYF. Written as DNA, the CDR3 is TGCGCCAGCAGCCCGGGCAGGGGGGATACGCAGTATTTT. The full variable domain, its missing parts supplied by reference TRBV5-1 and TRBJ2-3, is KAGVTQTPRYLIKTRGQQVTLSCSPISGHRSVSWYQQTPGQGLQFLFEYFSETQRNKGNFPGRFSGRQFSNSRSEMNVSTLELGDSALYLCASSPGRGDTQYFGPGTRLTVL.

The V gene is TRBV5-1, the J gene TRBJ2-5, with 7 bases that match TRBD2. The J segment lost 1 base and the V segment lost 3 bases, leaving 9 bases of the junction unmatched. The CDR3 has 16 residues. CDR1 is SGHRS, CDR2 YFSETQ, per germline. CDR3 in DNA: TGCGCCAGCAGCTCGGGGGGAGTTAGCGGCCAAGAGACCCAGTACTTC. Translating gives CASSSGGVSGQETQYF.